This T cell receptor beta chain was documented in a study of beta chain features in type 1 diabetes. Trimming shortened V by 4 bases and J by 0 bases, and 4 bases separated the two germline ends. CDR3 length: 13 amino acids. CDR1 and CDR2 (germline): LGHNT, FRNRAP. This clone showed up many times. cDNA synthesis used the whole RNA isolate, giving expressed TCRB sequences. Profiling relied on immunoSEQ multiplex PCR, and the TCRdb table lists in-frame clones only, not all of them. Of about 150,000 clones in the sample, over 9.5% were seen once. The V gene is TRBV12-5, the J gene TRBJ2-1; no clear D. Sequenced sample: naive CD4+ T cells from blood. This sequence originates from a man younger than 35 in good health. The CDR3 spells CASGSFSYNEQFF. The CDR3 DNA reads TGTGCTAGTGGTTCGTTCTCCTACAATGAGCAGTTCTTC.